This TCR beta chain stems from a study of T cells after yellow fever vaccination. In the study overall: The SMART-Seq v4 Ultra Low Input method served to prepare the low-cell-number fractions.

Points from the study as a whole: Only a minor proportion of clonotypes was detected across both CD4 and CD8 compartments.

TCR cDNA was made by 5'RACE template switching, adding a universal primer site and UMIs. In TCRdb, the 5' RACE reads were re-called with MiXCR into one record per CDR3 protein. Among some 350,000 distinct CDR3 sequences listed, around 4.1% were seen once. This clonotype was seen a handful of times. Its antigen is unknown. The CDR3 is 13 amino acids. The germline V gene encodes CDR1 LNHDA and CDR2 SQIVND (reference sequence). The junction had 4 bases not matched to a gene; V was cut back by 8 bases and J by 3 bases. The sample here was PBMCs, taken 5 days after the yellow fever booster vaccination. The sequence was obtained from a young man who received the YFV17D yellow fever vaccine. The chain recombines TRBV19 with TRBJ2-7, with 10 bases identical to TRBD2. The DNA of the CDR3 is TGTGCCAGTCTACTAGCGGGGAACTACGAGCAGTACTTC. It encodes CASLLAGNYEQYF. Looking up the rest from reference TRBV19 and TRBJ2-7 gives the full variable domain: DGGITQSPKYLFRKEGQNVTLSCEQNLNHDAMYWYRQDPGQGLRLIYYSQIVNDFQKGDIAEGYSVSREKKESFPLTVTSAQKNPTAFYLCASLLAGNYEQYFGPGTRLTVT.